Given below is one T cell receptor (beta chain) in context. This CDR3 has 17 residues. The germline V gene encodes CDR1 MGHRA and CDR2 YSYEKL. Deletions cut 1 base from V and 0 bases from J, with 13 bases between. This entry comes from a study of blood T cell repertoires in COVID-19. Only in-frame clones appear in the TCRdb table, and some are missing; sequencing was by immunoSEQ multiplex PCR. The sample includes 400,000 to 450,000 clones, 85% to 90% of them seen just once. V and J are TRBV4-1 and TRBJ1-3, with no clear D. The sequence came from a man aged 18-30 years with COVID-19, enrolled during active disease. Sequences were obtained from peripheral blood. The CDR3 spells CASSQVIEESSGNTIYF. The CDR3 DNA is TGCGCCAGCAGCCAAGTCATCGAGGAGAGCTCTGGAAACACCATATATTTT.